What follows are 18 T cell receptor beta chains derived from one specimen sequenced in a study of graft-versus-host responses after intestinal transplantation. No cognate antigen is known for these TCRs. Profiling relied on immunoSEQ multiplex PCR, and the TCRdb table lists in-frame clones only, not all of them. The sample holds tens of thousands of clones, about 94% seen once. The source material was unstimulated CD4+ T cells sorted from spleen or lymph node cells, sampled before transplant. The source is a human donor who was the organ donor for an intestinal transplant.

The chain is built from TRBV21-1 and TRBJ1-6; the DNA was not compared with TRBD1, the D call given in the table. TRBV21-1 represents a pseudogene. The CDR3 has 17 residues. This CDR3 reads CASSAGDGTSYNSPLHF. For the CDR3, the DNA is TGTGCCAGCAGCGCAGGGGACGGGACCTCCTATAATTCACCCCTCCACTTT.

The chain employs TRBV7-9 and TRBJ2-5, with D possibly being TRBD2 (6 bases). Gene TRBJ2-7 matches the end of the DNA better, so the J call may be wrong. The CDR3 sequence is 12 residues long. The germline gives CDR1 SEHNR, CDR2 FQNEAQ (reference sequence). The CDR3 DNA is TGTGCCAGCACTCGGGACTTCTACGAGCAGTACTTC. It translates to CASTRDFYEQYF.

DNA of the CDR3: TGCGCCAGCAGCCAACTGAACGGGACTAGCGGGATAGAAGAGACCCAGTACTTC. Translation gives CASSQLNGTSGIEETQYF. The chain couples TRBV4-1 to TRBJ2-5, with 13 bases identical to TRBD2. Germline V gene data show CDR1 as MGHRA and CDR2 as YSYEKL. CDR3 length: 18 residues. The J segment lost 3 bases and the V segment lost 2 bases, leaving 9 bases of the junction unmatched.

This chain connects TRBV7-2 to TRBJ1-2; D is unclear. The CDR3 spans 13 residues. Between the trimmed V and J ends, which lost 4 bases and 2 bases, there was a span of 8 bases. Looked up from germline, CDR1 is SGHTA and CDR2 is FQGNSA. The CDR3 is CASSSARNYGYTF. The CDR3 coding sequence is TGTGCCAGCAGCTCAGCGCGGAACTATGGCTACACCTTC.

The V and J genes are TRBV28 and TRBJ1-2; TRBD1 matches 8 bases. The CDR3 totals 14 residues. Looked up from germline, CDR1 is MDHEN and CDR2 is SYDVKM. The ends lost 6 bases at V and 10 bases at J; junction bases unmatched: 13. The CDR3 coding sequence is TGTGCCAGCAGCCCGACAGGGGTGGTGGGGGCCTACACCTTC. Translation gives CASSPTGVVGAYTF.

The chain joins TRBV6-5 to TRBJ2-7, with a weak D call TRBD1 (5 bases). This CDR3 has 14 residues. Trimming left V 3 bases short and J 1 base short, with 10 bases between. The germline V gene has CDR1 MNHEY and CDR2 SVGAGI. The CDR3 bases are TGTGCCAGCAGTTATTCGCAGGGTTCCTACGAGCAGTACTTC. Protein: CASSYSQGSYEQYF.

This chain uses TRBV19 with TRBJ2-3; weak D call: TRBD1 (6 bases). The V end lost 5 bases, the J end lost 0 bases, and 9 bases lay between the germline ends. This CDR3 has 14 amino acids. Per the germline V gene, CDR1 is LNHDA and CDR2 is SQIVND (reference sequence). The CDR3, as DNA: TGTGCCAGTAGTGTGACAGGAAGCACAGATACGCAGTATTTT. This translates into CASSVTGSTDTQYF.

J is TRBJ2-3 and V is TRBV19; 7 positions agree with TRBD1. V was clipped by 4 bases and J by 7 bases; unmatched bases: 14. Per germline, CDR1 LNHDA and CDR2 SQIVND (reference sequence). CDR3 length: 16 amino acids. The CDR3 spells CASSTTGVTPLNTQYF. The CDR3 DNA reads TGTGCCAGTAGTACCACAGGGGTTACTCCCCTTAATACGCAGTATTTT.

The chain combines TRBV9 with TRBJ1-2; the D gene is possibly TRBD1 (6 bases). The CDR3 extends over 16 amino acids. CDR1 is SGDLS and CDR2 is YYNGEE in the germline V gene. The V gene lost 2 bases and the J gene lost 5 bases, with 19 bases spanning the gap. CDR3 protein: CASSVEIQGGLYGYTF. The CDR3 nucleotides read TGTGCCAGCAGCGTGGAAATACAGGGCGGGCTATATGGCTACACCTTC.

The V gene is TRBV11-2, the J gene TRBJ1-2; tentative D call: TRBD1 (5 bases). Germline V gene data show CDR1 as SGHAT and CDR2 as FQNNGV. This CDR3 contains 18 residues. Trimming cost V 4 bases and J 0 bases, with 21 bases left between them. This chain's CDR3 is CASSSAGTVFGANYGYTF. CDR3 nucleotide sequence: TGTGCCAGCAGCTCCGCCGGGACTGTTTTCGGAGCTAACTATGGCTACACCTTC.

Concerning this clone itself: Additional DNA sequences in this sample encode the identical CDR3. The chain couples TRBV5-6 to TRBJ2-3, with TRBD1 as a possible D gene (5 bases). Trimming took off 2 bases at V and 4 bases at J, with 11 bases between the two ends. The CDR3 spans 14 residues. Germline V gives CDR1 SGHDT, CDR2 YYEEEE. CDR3 nucleotides: TGTGCCAGCAGCTTTAGCAGGGTTTCAGATACGCAGTATTTT. Protein product: CASSFSRVSDTQYF.

The chain has TRBV18 and TRBJ2-5; tentative D call: TRBD1 (5 bases). CDR1 and CDR2 (germline): KGHSH, LQKENI. With 3 bases removed from V and 4 bases from J, the gap between germline ends came to 9 bases. This CDR3 region has 13 residues. The CDR3 DNA reads TGTGCCAGCTCACCGGACATAATAGAGACCCAGTACTTC. This gives the protein CASSPDIIETQYF.

This clone was detected once. The V call is TRBV11-3, the J call TRBJ2-5; D gene ambiguous. Germline CDR1 and CDR2: SGHNT and YENEEA. This CDR3 is built from 12 residues. The V end lost 1 base, the J end lost 5 bases, and 5 bases lay between the germline ends. The CDR3 is CASSLVTETQYF. CDR3 in DNA: TGTGCCAGCAGCTTAGTTACGGAGACCCAGTACTTC.

Worth noting for this clone: Additional DNA sequences in this sample encode the identical CDR3. The rearrangement uses TRBV5-1 and TRBJ2-2; TRBD2 matches at 7 bases. From germline, CDR1 is SGHRS and CDR2 YFSETQ. This CDR3 contains 14 residues. V was pared by 0 bases and J by 8 bases, with 4 bases of the junction left unmatched. The CDR3 DNA is TGCGCCAGCAGCTTGGCAGGGACTACTGGGGAGCTGTTTTTT. Protein: CASSLAGTTGELFF.

V usage is TRBV5-1 and J usage is TRBJ1-4, with D unclear. The germline gives CDR1 SGHRS, CDR2 YFSETQ. The CDR3 runs 15 residues. The V and J ends lost 3 bases and 7 bases respectively, with 16 bases between them. The CDR3 loop is CASSSKSESSEKLFF. Written as DNA, the CDR3 is TGCGCCAGCAGCTCGAAGAGTGAATCGAGTGAAAAACTGTTTTTT. Together with reference TRBV5-1 and TRBJ1-4, the CDR3 gives the full variable domain: KAGVTQTPRYLIKTRGQQVTLSCSPISGHRSVSWYQQTPGQGLQFLFEYFSETQRNKGNFPGRFSGRQFSNSRSEMNVSTLELGDSALYLCASSSKSESSEKLFFGSGTQLSVL.

V gene TRBV2 combines with J gene TRBJ1-2; D gene uncertain. The CDR3 extends over 11 amino acids. CDR1 SNHLY and CDR2 FYNNEI come from the germline V gene. Deletions cut 1 base from V and 7 bases from J, with 4 bases between. The CDR3 sequence is CASSEGGGYTF. The DNA for the CDR3 is TGTGCCAGCAGTGAAGGGGGTGGCTACACCTTC.

The J gene is TRBJ1-2, the V gene TRBV15; D is unresolved. This CDR3 is 14 amino acids long. Per germline, CDR1 LNHNV and CDR2 YYDKDF (reference sequence). V was trimmed by 3 bases and J by 2 bases, leaving 10 bases between them. CDR3 bases: TGTGCCACCAGCAGTAGGACGGAGAACTATGGCTACACCTTC. This codes for CATSSRTENYGYTF.

The chain is built from TRBV28 and TRBJ2-7; no clear D. Trimming took 6 bases from V and 0 from J, leaving 21 bases between them. The CDR3 runs 17 residues. Germline V gene sequence: CDR1 MDHEN, CDR2 SYDVKM. The CDR3 spells CASRGQPIGPFSYEQYF. The CDR3 DNA reads as TGTGCCAGCAGGGGTCAACCGATTGGACCCTTCTCCTACGAGCAGTACTTC.